This T cell receptor beta chain was identified during a study of beta chain features in type 1 diabetes. Overall study results and limits: cDNA-based sequencing might over-represent cells highly expressing TCR. Relative to healthy donors, patients appeared to have naive, central memory and Treg TCRB repertoires that were more similar. The study left unresolved whether HLA type influences TCRB rearrangement.

This clone has just a few counts. The antigen is not known. The isolated RNA, all of it, was reverse transcribed, so expressed TCRB transcripts were what got sequenced. The table came from immunoSEQ multiplex PCR; TCRdb's copy has only in-frame clones and leaves some out. This sample has about 320,000 clones, with roughly 15% found just once. The sequencing sample was made of central memory CD4+ T cells from blood. This sequence originates from a young man in good health.

DNA for the CDR3: TGCAGCGTCGATCTAGCGCCGGGCACAGATACGCAGTATTTT. Translation gives CSVDLAPGTDTQYF. The chain recombines TRBV29-1 with TRBJ2-3; D might be TRBD2 (6 bases). The germline V gene encodes CDR1 SQVTM and CDR2 ANQGSEA. The CDR3 loop spans 14 amino acids. V was shortened by 6 bases and J by 1 base, with 14 bases between the two germline ends.